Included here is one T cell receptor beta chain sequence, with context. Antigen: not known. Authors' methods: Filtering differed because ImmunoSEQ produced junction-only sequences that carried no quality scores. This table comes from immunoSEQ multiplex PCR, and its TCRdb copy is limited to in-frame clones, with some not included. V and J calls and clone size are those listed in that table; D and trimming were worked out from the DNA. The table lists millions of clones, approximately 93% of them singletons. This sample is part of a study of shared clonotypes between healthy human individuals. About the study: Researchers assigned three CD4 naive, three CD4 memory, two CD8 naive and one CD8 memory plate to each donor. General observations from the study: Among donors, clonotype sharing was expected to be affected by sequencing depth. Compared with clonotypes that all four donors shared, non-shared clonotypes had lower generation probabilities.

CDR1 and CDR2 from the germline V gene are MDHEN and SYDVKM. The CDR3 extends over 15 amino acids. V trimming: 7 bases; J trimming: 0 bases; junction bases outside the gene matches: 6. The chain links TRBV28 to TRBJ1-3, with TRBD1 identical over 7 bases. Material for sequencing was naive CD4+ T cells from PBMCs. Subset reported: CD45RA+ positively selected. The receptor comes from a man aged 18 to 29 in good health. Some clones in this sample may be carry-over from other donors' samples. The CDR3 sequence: CASTRQGSSGNTIYF. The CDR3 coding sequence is TGTGCCAGCACTAGACAGGGAAGCTCTGGAAACACCATATATTTT.